Sequencing of this TCR beta chain was carried out in a study of regulatory T cells in long-lasting Graves disease. TCR beta libraries were built with iRepertoire HTBI primers and Arm-PCR of CDR3 regions. TCRdb ran MiXCR on the multiplex PCR reads and lists one entry per CDR3 protein. Among roughly 450,000 distinct CDR3 sequences listed, around a fifth were seen once. As to time point: persistent/refractory GD, antithyroid drugs over 5 years with positive TRAb. Researchers made the TCR library from RNA that was extracted from PBMCs. Germline lookup yields CDR1 MDHEN and CDR2 SYDVKM. V was pared by 8 bases and J by 4 bases, with 16 bases of the junction left unmatched. The CDR3 is 17 residues long. This clonotype was detected a few times.

V usage is TRBV28 and J usage is TRBJ2-3, with 9 bases that match TRBD2. This receptor was identified in a female donor with Graves disease. Source: peripheral blood mononuclear cells (PBMCs), taken when the disease was refractory, from a patient treated with antithyroid drugs. The CDR3 nucleotides read TGTGCCAGCCCAAAAGATGCGGCTAGCGGGGATGCAGATACGCAGTATTTT. It encodes CASPKDAASGDADTQYF.